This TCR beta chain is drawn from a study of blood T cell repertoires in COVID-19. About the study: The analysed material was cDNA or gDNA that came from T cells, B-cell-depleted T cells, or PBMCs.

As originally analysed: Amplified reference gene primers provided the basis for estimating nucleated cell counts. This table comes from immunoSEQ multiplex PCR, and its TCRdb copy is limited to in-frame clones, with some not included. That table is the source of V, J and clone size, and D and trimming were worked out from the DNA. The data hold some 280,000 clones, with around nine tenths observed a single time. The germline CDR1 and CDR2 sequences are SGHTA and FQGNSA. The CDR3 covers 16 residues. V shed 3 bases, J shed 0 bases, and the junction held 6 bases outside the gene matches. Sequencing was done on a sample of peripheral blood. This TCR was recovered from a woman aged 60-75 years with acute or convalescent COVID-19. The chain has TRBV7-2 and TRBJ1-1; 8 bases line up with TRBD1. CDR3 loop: CASSFGTGVLNTEAFF. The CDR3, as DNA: TGTGCCAGCAGCTTCGGGACAGGCGTTTTGAACACTGAAGCTTTCTTT.